This T cell receptor (beta chain) was identified in a study of PD-1 blockade in mismatch repair-deficient tumors. Study-wide context: All were previously treated, progressing patients with 11 to 13 mismatch repair-deficient cancer types. Overall study findings and caveats: Rapid post-treatment expansion, then contraction, generally preceding radiologic response, marked tumor-resident clones.

All patients were mismatch repair deficient, assessed by either PCR or immunohistochemistry. A few pembrolizumab responders had their TCRs sequenced. V was shortened by 1 base and J by 2 bases, with 9 bases between the two germline ends. Germline V gives CDR1 SEHNR, CDR2 FQNEAQ (reference sequence). The length of the CDR3 is 15 residues. On this clone: Its antigen is still unknown.

The data were produced by immunoSEQ multiplex PCR, yet TCRdb's version contains in-frame clones alone and is incomplete. The table includes 60,000 to 65,000 clones, approximately 89% detected once. The V and J genes are TRBV7-9 and TRBJ1-5; possibly TRBD1 for D (5 bases). The source material was peripheral blood, sampled 52 weeks after starting pembrolizumab. This clonotype originated in an adult with mismatch repair-deficient cancer. The CDR3, as DNA: TGTGCCAGCAGCTTAGGTGCCAGGGGCAATCAGCCCCAGCATTTT. Translation gives CASSLGARGNQPQHF. The complete variable domain, with remaining parts taken from reference TRBV7-9 and TRBJ1-5, reads DTGVSQNPRHKITKRGQNVTFRCDPISEHNRLYWYRQTLGQGPEFLTYFQNEAQLEKSRLLSDRFSAERPKGSFSTLEIQRTEQGDSAMYLCASSLGARGNQPQHFGDGTRLSIL.